The rows below give T cell receptor beta chains drawn from one sample of a study of beta chain features in type 1 diabetes. The table came from immunoSEQ multiplex PCR; TCRdb's copy has only in-frame clones and leaves some out. The sample shows about 700,000 clones, roughly an eighth of them seen only once. Sequenced input: naive CD4+ T cells from blood. These receptors originate from a young man with type 1 diabetes. CDR3s include the opening cysteine and the closing phenylalanine or tryptophan. D genes are given only for firm matches. For some rows the clone size is stated as once, few or many, or as a class when expanded; others skip it.

d_call j_call clone_size v_call cdr3_nt cdr3_aa
. TRBJ2-7 few TRBV5-1 TGCGCCAGCAGCTTTTCCGAGTGGAAGGGCTACGAGCAGTACTTC CASSFSEWKGYEQYF
TRBD1 TRBJ2-3 once TRBV4-2 TGTGCCAGCAGCCAAGTCGGACAGGCCGGGACGTTCACAGATACGCAGTATTTT CASSQVGQAGTFTDTQYF
TRBD1 TRBJ1-6 . TRBV2 TGTGCCCGGACAGGGGCTTCCGATTCACCCCTCCACTTT CARTGASDSPLHF
. TRBJ1-5 . TRBV4-1 TGCGCCAGCAGCCAAGATCCGGGGAATCAGCCCCAGCATTTT CASSQDPGNQPQHF
TRBD1 TRBJ1-3 . TRBV7-2 TGTGCCAGCAGCCCCCCGACAGGGCTCGGAAACACCATATATTTT CASSPPTGLGNTIYF
TRBD1 TRBJ2-1 few TRBV9 TGTGCCAGCAGCCCCCAGGGGGCATACTACAATGAGCAGTTCTTC CASSPQGAYYNEQFF
. TRBJ2-2 . TRBV19 TGTGCCAGTAGTATTCGCCGGCAGGGGCTCCGGGGGGAGCTGTTTTTT CASSIRRQGLRGELFF
TRBD2 TRBJ2-3 . TRBV2 TGTGCCAGCATTTCCGGGGGGAGCACAGATACGCAGTATTTT CASISGGSTDTQYF
TRBD1 TRBJ2-7 . TRBV2 TGTGCCAGCAGGTACAACCCGGGACAGTCCACCCTAGAGCAGTACTTC CASRYNPGQSTLEQYF
. TRBJ1-5 . TRBV15 TGTGCCACCAGCAGAGATTGGGCAGGGAGCAATCAGCCCCAGCATTTT CATSRDWAGSNQPQHF
. TRBJ1-1 . TRBV6-1 TGTGCCAGCAGTGAAAGTTTGGGGCCGAACACTGAAGCTTTCTTT CASSESLGPNTEAFF
. TRBJ2-3 few TRBV11-2 TGTGCCAGCAGCTTAGCCCAGGACACAGATACGCAGTATTTT CASSLAQDTDTQYF
. TRBJ1-3 few TRBV2 TGTGCCAGCAGTTTCGACAGGCGCTCTGGAAACACCATATATTTT CASSFDRRSGNTIYF
. TRBJ2-7 . TRBV28 TGTGCCAGCAGTTTGCGACGCTTGGGGGAGCAGTACTTC CASSLRRLGEQYF
. TRBJ1-1 few TRBV10-3 TGTGCCATCGAAAACAGGGAAGGGGGCACTGAAGCTTTCTTT CAIENREGGTEAFF
. TRBJ2-5 few TRBV2 TGTGCCAGCAGTATCGGGACTGTTTTTGGGACCCAGTACTTC CASSIGTVFGTQYF